Listed here is a single T cell receptor beta chain. TCRdb's copy holds only in-frame clones and misses some; the assay was immunoSEQ multiplex PCR. Here the sample spans over 150,000 clones, 86% being singletons. This sample is part of a study of blood T cell repertoires in COVID-19. Background on the study: The cDNA or gDNA used as material had been derived from T cells, B-cell-depleted T cells, or PBMCs.

From germline, CDR1 is SEHNR and CDR2 FQNEAQ (reference sequence). CDR3 length equals 16 residues. With 2 bases clipped from V and 10 bases from J, the junction kept 10 bases outside the gene matches. Sequencing input: peripheral blood. This receptor was obtained from a man aged 45-65 years with active or convalescent COVID-19. This chain links TRBV7-9 with TRBJ1-6, with TRBD1 identical over 8 bases. The CDR3 reads CASSLRTGQVYSPLHF. The CDR3, as DNA: TGTGCCAGCAGCTTAAGGACAGGGCAGGTATACTCACCCCTCCACTTT.